This TCR beta chain emerged from a study of tumor-infiltrating lymphocytes in primary liver carcinoma. General study findings and limits: Between tumor regions, pairs overlapped more than tumor-adjacent and tumor-blood pairs did.

Without any cell sorting, about 19-31 mg of bulk tissue yielded co-extracted RNA and DNA. Patients showed chronic HBV infection and an absence of prior treatment. The authors sampled five separate regions per tumor. Making TCR beta cDNA involved around 520 ng total RNA and a constant-region primer. Amplification in three nested multiplex PCR rounds with slightly modified ARM-PCR gave rise to TCR beta libraries. Primers for the first two PCR rounds were TRBV1-TRBV30 forward primers and a C-beta reverse primer (about 9 cycles per round). TCRdb re-analysed the multiplex PCR reads in MiXCR, keeping a single row per CDR3 protein. Of about 97,000 distinct CDR3 sequences in the sample, about 63% were seen once. For this clonotype: As yet, its antigen is unknown. One end of the junction does not line up with germline, which may come from a read error.

The CDR3 is made up of 13 amino acids. Germline V gene sequence: CDR1 WSHSY, CDR2 SAAADI. The receptor comes from a woman in her fifties or sixties with primary liver carcinoma and hepatitis B virus infection. The sequencing sample was made of liver tumor tissue from sampling region 2. As to subset: tumor region T2, inferior pole. The chain combines TRBV10-2 with TRBJ1-5, with TRBD1 as a possible D gene (6 bases). DNA for the CDR3: TGCACCAGCTCAGGGGCGAGCATTCAGCCCCAGCATTTT. Amino acids: CTSSGASIQPQHF.